This T cell receptor beta chain was captured in a study of CD4+ T cells in melanoma (dated by TCRdb to about 2022). With respect to the entire study: Neoantigen-specific CD4+ T cells in human melanoma were what the study investigated. What the authors observed across the whole study: Neoantigen-specific CD4+ T cells in melanoma were reported to have a range of differentiation states. Neoantigen-specific CD4+ T cells were reported to be correlated with the function of CD8+ T cells, macrophages and B cells.

Based on the germline V gene (reference sequence), the CDR1 and CDR2 sequences are LNHNV and YYDKDF. The CDR3 goes from the cysteine to the phenylalanine over 12 residues. The sequence is cut down to CDR3 DNA, 36 bases in frame from base 1. V is clipped by 0 bases and J by 9 bases, and the sequence between their germline boundaries is 8 bases long. The donors were people with melanoma. On this clone: Its cognate antigen has yet to be identified. No much larger clone is present one base from it, and per-base qualities are unavailable.

The library relied on the immunoSEQ multiplex PCR assay. The immuneACCESS repertoire file appears here via TCRdb, limited to in-frame rearrangements. These files lack a portion of the clones; in checked studies, under half of the deficit traces to unresolved V genes, and the cause of the others is not known. This sample comprises fewer than 150,000 clones, around 90% of them detected only once. The ten largest clonotypes hold less than 2% of the sample. This sequence originates from a human donor with melanoma. The chain employs TRBV15 and TRBJ1-1; the D gene is unclear. The CDR3 protein sequence reads: CATSREYTQAFF. The base sequence is TGTGCCACCAGCAGAGAATATACGCAAGCTTTCTTT.